Each of the 27 T cell receptor beta chains below was sequenced from the same sample in a study of cytomegalovirus exposure and HLA in healthy donors. Clones were sequenced by immunoSEQ multiplex PCR, and TCRdb holds only the in-frame ones, with some missing. The sample holds approximately 160,000 clones; about 88% are singletons and the top ten take around 3.2%. The sequenced material came from PBMCs. The receptors here all came from a young woman in good health and CMV-seropositive.

This clone was detected only once. This CDR3 reads CASKLFAGGKETQYF. CDR3 DNA sequence: TGTGCCAGCAAATTGTTTGCAGGGGGCAAAGAGACCCAGTACTTC. The chain has TRBV6-1 and TRBJ2-5; TRBD1 agrees at 8 bases. CDR1 and CDR2 (germline): MNHNS, SASEGT. This CDR3 is 15 amino acids long. Trimming removed 7 bases from V and 3 bases from J; junction bases left unmatched: 10.

This chain connects TRBV6-5 to TRBJ1-3; 8 nucleotides align to TRBD1. With V trimmed by 6 bases and J by 2 bases, 3 bases remained unmatched. The CDR3 totals 14 residues. The germline gives CDR1 MNHEY, CDR2 SVGAGI. As DNA, the CDR3 is TGTGCCAGCAGACGACAGGGGACTGGAAACACCATATATTTT. This gives the protein CASRRQGTGNTIYF.

The rearrangement links TRBV27 to TRBJ1-2, with 9 bases aligning to TRBD1. With 4 bases clipped from V and 9 bases from J, the junction kept 6 bases outside the gene matches. Germline V gene lookup returns CDR1 MNHEY and CDR2 SMNVEV (reference sequence). This CDR3 has 13 residues. The CDR3, as DNA: TGTGCCAGCAGTTGGGGGACAGGGAAGAGCTACACCTTC. This gives the protein CASSWGTGKSYTF.

The sample holds one count of this clone. This chain connects TRBV6-5 to TRBJ1-2; D unclear. V shed 5 bases and J shed 0 bases, with 10 bases lying between them. The CDR3 sequence is 14 residues long. Germline V gene data show CDR1 as MNHEY and CDR2 as SVGAGI. The CDR3: CASSGRRTNYGYTF. CDR3 DNA: TGTGCCAGCAGTGGGCGACGGACTAACTATGGCTACACCTTC.

The chain has TRBV5-1 and TRBJ2-4; the match to TRBD1 covers 9 bases. V dropped 4 bases and J dropped 9; count of bases not matched to a gene: 11. This CDR3 comprises 15 residues. CDR1 and CDR2 from the germline V gene are SGHRS and YFSETQ. CDR3 in DNA: TGCGCCAGCAGCGGCGGGACAGGGCGAATCAGCATTCAGTACTTC. Its translation: CASSGGTGRISIQYF.

V gene TRBV6-5 combines with J gene TRBJ2-3, with TRBD1 matching 7 bases. CDR3 size: 14 residues. J lost 2 bases, V lost 2 bases, and 1 base had no gene match. Germline V CDR1 and CDR2: MNHEY, SVGAGI. The CDR3 DNA reads TGTGCCAGCAGTTACGGGACAGACACAGATACGCAGTATTTT. It yields the protein CASSYGTDTDTQYF.

J is TRBJ2-7 and V is TRBV10-3, with 8 bases aligning to TRBD1. The CDR3 has 15 residues. The germline CDR1 and CDR2 sequences are ENHRY and SYGVKD. The trim removed 6 bases at V and 1 base at J, leaving 8 bases unmatched. The CDR3 coding sequence is TGTGCCATCAGCCCCGACAGGGGACGGTCCTACGAGCAGTACTTC. This gives the protein CAISPDRGRSYEQYF.

This clone appeared once. The chain links TRBV19 to TRBJ1-2, with D possibly being TRBD1 (6 bases). The CDR3 extends over 15 amino acids. CDR1 is LNHDA and CDR2 is SQIVND in the germline V gene (reference sequence). Trimming took 5 bases from V and 0 from J, leaving 13 bases between them. The CDR3 loop is CASSVRRGSNYGYTF. Written as DNA, the CDR3 is TGTGCCAGTAGTGTCCGCAGGGGTTCTAACTATGGCTACACCTTC.

This clone came up a few times. V usage is TRBV29-1 and J usage is TRBJ2-7; 8 bases fit TRBD2. The CDR3 covers 15 residues. The germline CDR1 and CDR2 sequences are SQVTM and ANQGSEA. Germline trimming cut 6 bases from V and 0 bases from J; bases unmatched to any gene: 10. The CDR3 DNA reads TGCAGCGTCCGGGGGGGGAGAACTAGCTCCTACGAGCAGTACTTC. Amino acids: CSVRGGRTSSYEQYF.

The V and J genes are TRBV4-3 and TRBJ2-5, with 8 nucleotides matching TRBD2. The germline V gene encodes CDR1 LGHNA and CDR2 YSLEER. Unmatched junction bases numbered 2, after V lost 4 bases and J lost 7 bases. The CDR3 loop spans 12 amino acids. The CDR3 loop reads CASSPGGGTQYF. The DNA of the CDR3 is TGCGCCAGCAGCCCCGGGGGGGGGACCCAGTACTTC.

The V call is TRBV27, the J call TRBJ2-1; TRBD2 aligns across 12 bases. The J segment lost 2 bases and the V segment lost 4 bases, leaving 6 bases of the junction unmatched. The V gene's germline CDR1 is MNHEY and CDR2 SMNVEV (reference sequence). The CDR3 has 17 residues. CDR3 nucleotides: TGTGCCAGCAGTTCCTATCTAGCGGGAGGGCCCTACAATGAGCAGTTCTTC. Its translation is CASSSYLAGGPYNEQFF.

The chain links TRBV7-2 to TRBJ1-2; 8 bases are a match to TRBD1. Germline CDR1 is SGHTA and CDR2 is FQGNSA. This CDR3 is 15 amino acids long. Trimming removed 5 bases from V and 0 bases from J; junction bases left unmatched: 5. As DNA, the CDR3 is TGTGCCAGCAGCGTCGGACAGGGAGCTAACTATGGCTACACCTTC. This encodes CASSVGQGANYGYTF.

The V and J genes are TRBV29-1 and TRBJ2-3; D is perhaps TRBD2 (5 bases). V was cut by 3 bases and J by 7 bases, with 17 bases left in between. Germline loops: CDR1 SQVTM, CDR2 ANQGSEA. This CDR3 has 14 amino acids. The CDR3 region has the DNA TGCAGCGTTGATTCGGGTGAGAGGGTACATACGCAGTATTTT. Protein sequence: CSVDSGERVHTQYF.

The rearrangement links TRBV5-1 to TRBJ1-2; possible D gene TRBD1, 5 bases. The CDR3 length is 13 residues. CDR1 SGHRS and CDR2 YFSETQ come from the germline V gene. V dropped 4 bases and J dropped 4 bases, with 11 bases sitting between them. CDR3: CASSEQEFYGYTF. The CDR3 nucleotides are TGCGCCAGCAGCGAACAGGAGTTCTATGGCTACACCTTC. The whole variable domain, filled in from reference TRBV5-1 and TRBJ1-2, reads KAGVTQTPRYLIKTRGQQVTLSCSPISGHRSVSWYQQTPGQGLQFLFEYFSETQRNKGNFPGRFSGRQFSNSRSEMNVSTLELGDSALYLCASSEQEFYGYTFGSGTRLTVV.

The chain combines TRBV7-8 with TRBJ2-7; 7 bases are a match to TRBD1. Germline V gene lookup returns CDR1 SGHVS and CDR2 FQNEAQ. The trim removed 5 bases at V and 3 bases at J, leaving 10 bases unmatched. There are 15 residues in the CDR3. The CDR3 DNA reads as TGTGCCAGCAGCCGCAGACAGGGAAGGGGCTACGAGCAGTACTTC. This sequence encodes CASSRRQGRGYEQYF.

This chain joins TRBV2 and TRBJ2-4; 9 positions agree with TRBD1. The CDR3 runs 20 residues. Unmatched junction bases numbered 20, after V lost 7 bases and J lost 1 base. Germline V gene data show CDR1 as SNHLY and CDR2 as FYNNEI. Here the CDR3 DNA reads TGTGCCAGCAACACCGGCGCGGGACAGGGAGGTCCGCGGGCCAAAAACATTCAGTACTTC. This sequence encodes CASNTGAGQGGPRAKNIQYF.

J is TRBJ2-1 and V is TRBV6-4; D may be TRBD1 (6 bases). The CDR3 has 14 amino acids. Trimming shortened V by 1 base and J by 6 bases, and 10 bases separated the two germline ends. Germline CDR1 and CDR2: MRHNA and SNTAGT. This CDR3 is CASSDFTGSNEQFF. CDR3 nucleotides: TGTGCCAGCAGTGACTTCACAGGGTCCAATGAGCAGTTCTTC.

This chain joins TRBV10-1 and TRBJ2-7; D gene ambiguous. V lost 0 bases and J 2 bases, leaving 8 bases between the germline ends. CDR1 WNHNN and CDR2 SYGVQD come from the germline V gene (reference sequence). The CDR3 totals 14 residues. Here the CDR3 reads CASSESGRTYEQYF. DNA for the CDR3: TGCGCCAGCAGTGAGTCGGGCAGAACCTACGAGCAGTACTTC.

The chain couples TRBV7-9 to TRBJ2-1; 10 bases agree with TRBD2. Trimming cost V 5 bases and J 8 bases; bases outside gene matches: 9. This CDR3 is 15 amino acids long. Germline V gene lookup returns CDR1 SEHNR and CDR2 FQNEAQ (reference sequence). The chain's CDR3 is CASSPASGSWDEQFF. The CDR3 nucleotides read TGTGCCAGCAGCCCCGCTAGCGGGAGTTGGGATGAGCAGTTCTTC.

CDR3 protein: CASSQDAGDRGYGYTF. The CDR3 DNA reads as TGTGCCAGCAGCCAAGACGCCGGGGACAGGGGTTATGGCTACACCTTC. The chain uses TRBV4-2 and TRBJ1-2, with 10 positions matching TRBD1. Germline lookup yields CDR1 LGHNA and CDR2 YNFKEQ. The CDR3 is made up of 16 amino acids. Trimming cost V 0 bases and J 5 bases; bases outside gene matches: 6.

The genes are TRBV6-4 and TRBJ2-3; TRBD1 might be the D (6 bases). The germline V gene has CDR1 MRHNA and CDR2 SNTAGT. V lost 6 bases and J 8 bases, leaving 15 bases between the germline ends. The CDR3 extends over 13 amino acids. The CDR3 coding sequence is TGTGCCAGCAGCACCGACAGGTCGGCTACGCAGTATTTT. Residues: CASSTDRSATQYF.

This chain connects TRBV2 to TRBJ2-4; D ambiguous. Germline CDR1 is SNHLY and CDR2 is FYNNEI. The ends were cut back, 8 bases at V and 2 bases at J, with 10 bases in the middle. This CDR3 is built from 13 residues. CDR3 amino acids: CASYIGPKNIQYF. The CDR3 DNA follows: TGTGCCAGCTACATTGGGCCCAAAAACATTCAGTACTTC.

The genes are TRBV10-3 and TRBJ1-1; tentative D call: TRBD1 (5 bases). The CDR3 loop spans 14 amino acids. Germline V CDR1 and CDR2: ENHRY, SYGVKD. Trimming left V 2 bases short and J 4 bases short, with 11 bases between. DNA of the CDR3: TGTGCCATCAGTGAGGGGGCCCGGCCCACTGAAGCTTTCTTT. It specifies CAISEGARPTEAFF.

V gene TRBV4-1 combines with J gene TRBJ2-5; weak D call: TRBD2 (6 bases). V shed 4 bases and J shed 5 bases, with 17 bases lying between them. Germline CDR1 MGHRA, CDR2 YSYEKL. This CDR3 has 15 residues. CDR3 protein: CASSLDRREVETQYF. For the CDR3, the DNA is TGCGCCAGCAGCCTGGACCGTAGGGAGGTGGAGACCCAGTACTTC.

V is TRBV7-6 and J is TRBJ2-5; D uncertain. Germline values: CDR1 SGHVS, CDR2 FNYEAQ. This CDR3 region has 14 residues. Trimming took 3 bases from V and 10 from J, leaving 18 bases between them. The CDR3 DNA is TGTGCCAGCAGCTTCAGGCAGAATCTCGGCGACCAGTACTTC. This encodes CASSFRQNLGDQYF.

CDR3 bases: TGTGCCACCAGCAGATCCACGGTTCAGGGCTATGGCTACACCTTC. Protein product: CATSRSTVQGYGYTF. The V call is TRBV15, the J call TRBJ1-2, with D perhaps TRBD1 (5 bases). Trimming stripped 2 bases from V and 4 bases from J, with 14 bases between. The CDR3 spans 15 residues. The germline CDR1 and CDR2 sequences are LNHNV and YYDKDF (reference sequence).

The chain links TRBV9 to TRBJ2-1; 8 bases agree with TRBD2. The CDR3 sequence is 17 residues long. The germline V gene has CDR1 SGDLS and CDR2 YYNGEE. V was clipped by 0 bases and J by 7 bases; unmatched bases: 12. This CDR3 is CASSVAPGRVNENEQFF. The CDR3 DNA reads as TGTGCCAGCAGCGTAGCTCCCGGGAGGGTGAATGAGAATGAGCAGTTCTTC.